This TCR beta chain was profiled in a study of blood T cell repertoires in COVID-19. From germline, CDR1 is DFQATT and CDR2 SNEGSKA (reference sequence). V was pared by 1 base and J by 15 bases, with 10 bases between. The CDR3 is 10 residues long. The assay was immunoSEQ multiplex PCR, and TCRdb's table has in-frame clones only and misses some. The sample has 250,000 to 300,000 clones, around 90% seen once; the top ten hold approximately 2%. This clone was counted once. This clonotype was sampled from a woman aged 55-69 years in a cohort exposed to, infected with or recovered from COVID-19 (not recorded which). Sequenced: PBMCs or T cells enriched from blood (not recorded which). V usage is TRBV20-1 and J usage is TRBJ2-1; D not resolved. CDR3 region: CSARAADSFF. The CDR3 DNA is TGCAGTGCTAGAGCCGCAGACTCGTTCTTC.